The T cell receptor beta chain described here comes from a study of Graves' ophthalmopathy and Graves' hyperthyroidism. Study-level points and caveats: Its predictions of ophthalmopathy progression gave the model 60% to 71% sensitivity and 72% to 85% specificity.

Certain patients were not enrolled. These were patients with other autoimmune diseases, uncontrolled infections, pregnancy or lactation. This clonotype has ten or more counts. Its specificity is unknown. CDR3 length: 11 amino acids. Trimming pared 5 bases from V and 8 bases from J, leaving 9 bases between. CDR1 is MDHEN, CDR2 SYDVKM, per germline. RNA transcripts served as template for amplifying TCR beta CDR3 sequences. The workflow started with a first-round RT-PCR run with HTBI primers and then moved on to a second-round multiplex PCR. TCRdb passed the multiplex PCR reads through MiXCR, listing each CDR3 protein once. The repertoire holds around 400,000 distinct CDR3 sequences, around 19% seen once, with approximately 1.4% in the top ten.

The rearrangement links TRBV28 to TRBJ1-2, with a tentative D call TRBD1 (5 bases). The material sequenced was peripheral blood. The receptor was isolated from a woman aged 18 to 35 with Graves' ophthalmopathy. In nucleotides, the CDR3 is TGTGCCAGCAGTACTCAGGGCGGCTACACCTTC. This encodes CASSTQGGYTF.